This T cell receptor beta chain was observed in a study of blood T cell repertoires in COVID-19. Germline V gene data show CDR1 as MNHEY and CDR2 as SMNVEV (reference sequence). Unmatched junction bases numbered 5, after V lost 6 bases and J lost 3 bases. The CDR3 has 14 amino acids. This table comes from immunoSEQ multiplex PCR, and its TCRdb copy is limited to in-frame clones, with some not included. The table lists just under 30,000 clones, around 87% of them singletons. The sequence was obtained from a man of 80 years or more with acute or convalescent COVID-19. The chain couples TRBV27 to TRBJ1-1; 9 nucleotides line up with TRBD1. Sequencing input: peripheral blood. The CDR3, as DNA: TGTGCCAGCAGGCTGACAGGGGGGTACACTGAAGCTTTCTTT. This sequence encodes CASRLTGGYTEAFF.